This T cell receptor (beta chain) was obtained from a study of blood T cell repertoires in COVID-19 (TCRdb year 2020). Describing the broader study: Samples from collaborators originated in the United States, Italy and Spain and spanned both the acute and convalescent phases of COVID-19. Nearly every sample came with metadata listing a de-identified subject ID, COVID-19 status, age in years and sex. The material from the prospective study consisted of cDNA or gDNA derived from T cells, B-cell-depleted T cells, or PBMCs. Where available, HLA class I and class II types were taken from metadata supplied by the sample provider and were not determined by assay-based typing. Deeply sampled blood TCRbeta repertoires from subjects exposed to, actively infected with, or recovered from COVID-19 were included in the dataset. A freely available public database, intended as a resource for researchers studying the immune response to SARS-CoV-2, is where the repertoires were released. The samples were drawn from the first 160 participants of the ongoing ImmuneRACE study and from 950 to 1,500 subjects provided by 6 global collaborators. Overall study outcomes, separate from this receptor: The quantity of clinical and demographic metadata differed by source and by participant and was supplied without curation.

The immunoSEQ Assay, a bias-controlled multiplex PCR, was used to amplify TCRbeta CDR3 regions from genomic DNA. In the authors' own workflow: Nucleated cell counts per sample were estimated from amplification of reference gene primers within the assay. To quantify the absolute abundance of each unique TCRbeta CDR3 rearrangement, sequence reads were collapsed and filtered. For each sample, productive Simpson clonality was calculated as the square root of Simpson's diversity index across productive rearrangements. The table comes from immuneACCESS by way of TCRdb, which keeps in-frame sequences with V and J called. Part of the clones is missing from these tables; in studies checked, under half for an unresolved V gene and the rest for unknown reasons. V and J calls and clone size are copied from that table; D and trimming were computed from the DNA. The sample contains some 500,000 clones, about 88% of them found a single time. Roughly 7.3% of the sample is held by the ten biggest clonotypes.

One collaborating source in Seattle enrolled patients while the patients were actively infected and followed the patients over time throughout the course of disease. The collaborating institutions used their own protocols to collect whole blood in K2EDTA tubes. For TCRbeta analysis, collaborators shipped samples in one of three forms: frozen whole blood, isolated PBMCs, or DNA extracted from either of those sample types. Details on this clone: No cognate antigen has been identified for it. Base-call qualities are not available, and no considerably larger clone is one nucleotide away.

The sequenced material came from peripheral blood. The clonotype comes from a woman in her fifties or sixties with COVID-19, enrolled during active disease.

The nucleotides read TGTGCCATCAGTGAGTTGGCAGGGGCTAACTATGGCTACACCTTC. Translated, this is CAISELAGANYGYTF. Recombination joined TRBV10-3 with TRBJ1-2; the D segment could be TRBD1, given 6 matching bases. V is clipped by 1 base and J by 0 bases, and the sequence between their germline boundaries is 9 bases long. Measured from the cysteine to the phenylalanine, the CDR3 is 15 residues long. The retained sequence is limited to the CDR3, 45 bases, with the frame set at the first base. CDR1 and CDR2 (ENHRY, SYGVKD) derive from the germline V gene.